The present TCR beta chain was sequenced within a study of blood T cell repertoires in COVID-19. Study-level information: T cells, B-cell-depleted T cells, or PBMCs supplied cDNA or gDNA.

Measured with immunoSEQ multiplex PCR; TCRdb has only the in-frame clones, and not every one. The profile shows around 160,000 clones, 75% to 90% of them singletons. The CDR3 spans 15 residues. Germline trimming cut 0 bases from V and 2 bases from J; bases unmatched to any gene: 1. Germline V gives CDR1 SGHDT, CDR2 YYEEEE. The sequenced sample consisted of peripheral blood. The sequence derives from a man aged 18 to 35 with COVID-19, enrolled during active disease. The rearrangement links TRBV5-6 to TRBJ1-3; 8 bases match TRBD1. CDR3 protein: CASSLADRAGNTIYF. As DNA, the CDR3 is TGTGCCAGCAGCTTGGCGGACAGGGCTGGAAACACCATATATTTT.